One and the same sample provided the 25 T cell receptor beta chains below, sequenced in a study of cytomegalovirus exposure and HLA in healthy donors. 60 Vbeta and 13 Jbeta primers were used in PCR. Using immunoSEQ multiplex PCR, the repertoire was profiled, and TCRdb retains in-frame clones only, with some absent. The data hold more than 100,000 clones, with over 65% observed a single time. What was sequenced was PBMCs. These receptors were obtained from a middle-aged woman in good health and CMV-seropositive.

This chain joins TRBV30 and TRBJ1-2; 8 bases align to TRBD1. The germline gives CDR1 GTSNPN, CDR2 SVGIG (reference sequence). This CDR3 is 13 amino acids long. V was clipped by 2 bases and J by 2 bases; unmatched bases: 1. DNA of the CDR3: TGTGCCTGGAGTCCAGGGGGCAACTATGGCTACACCTTC. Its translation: CAWSPGGNYGYTF.

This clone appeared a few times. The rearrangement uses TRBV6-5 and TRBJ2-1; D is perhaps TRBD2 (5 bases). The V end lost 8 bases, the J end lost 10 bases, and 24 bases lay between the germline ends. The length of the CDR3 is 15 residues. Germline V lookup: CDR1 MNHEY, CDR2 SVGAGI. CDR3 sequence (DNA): TGTGCCAGCGACCGCCGGTCCCTAGGACTGGGGGAGCAGTTCTTC. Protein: CASDRRSLGLGEQFF.

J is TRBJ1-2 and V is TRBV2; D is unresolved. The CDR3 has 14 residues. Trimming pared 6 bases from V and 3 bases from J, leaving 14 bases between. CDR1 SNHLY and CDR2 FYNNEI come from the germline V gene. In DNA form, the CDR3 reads TGTGCCAGCAGGAACCCGGGTTGGGACTATGGCTACACCTTC. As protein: CASRNPGWDYGYTF.

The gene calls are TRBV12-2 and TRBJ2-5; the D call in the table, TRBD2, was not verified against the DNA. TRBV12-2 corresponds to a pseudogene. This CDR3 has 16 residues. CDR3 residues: CASRPAGRGSGETQYF. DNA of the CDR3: TGTGCAAGTCGCCCCGCTGGGAGAGGGAGTGGGGAGACCCAGTACTTC.

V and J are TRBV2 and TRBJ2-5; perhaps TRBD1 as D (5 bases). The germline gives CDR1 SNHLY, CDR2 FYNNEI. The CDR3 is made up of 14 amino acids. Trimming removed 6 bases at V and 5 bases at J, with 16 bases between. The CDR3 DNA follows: TGTGCCAGCAGGATGGGGCTTAGAAGGGAGACCCAGTACTTC. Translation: CASRMGLRRETQYF.

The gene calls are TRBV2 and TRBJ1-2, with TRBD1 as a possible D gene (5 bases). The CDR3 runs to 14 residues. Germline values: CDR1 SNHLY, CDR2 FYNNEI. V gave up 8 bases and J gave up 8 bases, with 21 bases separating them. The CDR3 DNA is TGTGCCAGCCGAGCCCAGCCTGGGGGGGAAGGCTACACCTTC. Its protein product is CASRAQPGGEGYTF.

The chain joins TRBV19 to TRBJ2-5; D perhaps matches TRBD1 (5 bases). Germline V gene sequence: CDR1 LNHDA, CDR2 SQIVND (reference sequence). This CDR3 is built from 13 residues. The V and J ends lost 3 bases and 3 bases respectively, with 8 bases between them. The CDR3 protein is CASSIGREETQYF. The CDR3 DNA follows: TGTGCCAGTAGTATTGGCAGGGAAGAGACCCAGTACTTC.

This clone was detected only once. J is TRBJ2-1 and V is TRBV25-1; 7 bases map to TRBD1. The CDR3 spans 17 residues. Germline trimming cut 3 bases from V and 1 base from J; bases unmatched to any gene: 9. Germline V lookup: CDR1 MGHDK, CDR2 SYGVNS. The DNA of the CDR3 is TGTGCCAGCAGTGACTTAAGGCACAGGGGTTCCTACAATGAGCAGTTCTTC. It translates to CASSDLRHRGSYNEQFF. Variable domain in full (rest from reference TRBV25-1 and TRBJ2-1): EADIYQTPRYLVIGTGKKITLECSQTMGHDKMYWYQQDPGMELHLIHYSYGVNSTEKGDLSSESTVSRIRTEHFPLTLESARPSHTSQYLCASSDLRHRGSYNEQFFGPGTRLTVL.

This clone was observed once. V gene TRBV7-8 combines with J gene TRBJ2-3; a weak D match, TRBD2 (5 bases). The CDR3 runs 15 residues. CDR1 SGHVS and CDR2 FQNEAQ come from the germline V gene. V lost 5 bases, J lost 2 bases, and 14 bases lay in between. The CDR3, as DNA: TGTGCCAGCAGCGCCGGGCTAGCTTTCACAGATACGCAGTATTTT. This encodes CASSAGLAFTDTQYF.

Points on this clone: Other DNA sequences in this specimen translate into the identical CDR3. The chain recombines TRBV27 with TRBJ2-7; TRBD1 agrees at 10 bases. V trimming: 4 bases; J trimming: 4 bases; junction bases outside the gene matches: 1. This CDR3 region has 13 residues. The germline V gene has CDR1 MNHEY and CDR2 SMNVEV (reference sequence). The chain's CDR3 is CASSSGQGYEQYF. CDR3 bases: TGTGCCAGCAGTTCGGGACAGGGGTACGAGCAGTACTTC.

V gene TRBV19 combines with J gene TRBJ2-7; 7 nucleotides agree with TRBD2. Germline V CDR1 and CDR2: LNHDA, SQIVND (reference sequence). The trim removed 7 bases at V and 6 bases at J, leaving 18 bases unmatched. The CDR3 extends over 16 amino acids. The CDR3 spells CASTIGGGGGGGEQYF. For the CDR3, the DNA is TGTGCCAGTACCATCGGAGGCGGGGGAGGAGGAGGCGAGCAGTACTTC.

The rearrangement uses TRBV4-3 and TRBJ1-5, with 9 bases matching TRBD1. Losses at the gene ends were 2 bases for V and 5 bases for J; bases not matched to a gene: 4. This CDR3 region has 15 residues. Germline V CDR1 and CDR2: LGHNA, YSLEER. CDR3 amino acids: CASSQSWTGDQPQHF. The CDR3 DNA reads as TGCGCCAGCAGCCAATCCTGGACAGGGGATCAGCCCCAGCATTTT.

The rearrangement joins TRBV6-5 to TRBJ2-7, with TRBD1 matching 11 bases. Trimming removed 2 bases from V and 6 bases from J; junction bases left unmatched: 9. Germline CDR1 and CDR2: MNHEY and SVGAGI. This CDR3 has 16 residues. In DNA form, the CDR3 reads TGTGCCAGCAGTTACCTGGGACAGGGGGGCCCATTCGAGCAGTACTTC. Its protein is CASSYLGQGGPFEQYF.

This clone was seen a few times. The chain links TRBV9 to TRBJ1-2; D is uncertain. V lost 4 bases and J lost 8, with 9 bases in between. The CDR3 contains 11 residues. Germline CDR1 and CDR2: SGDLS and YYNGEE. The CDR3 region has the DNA TGTGCCAGCAGCTTTGCCGGGGGCTACACCTTC. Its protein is CASSFAGGYTF. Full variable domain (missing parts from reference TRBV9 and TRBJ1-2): DSGVTQTPKHLITATGQRVTLRCSPRSGDLSVYWYQQSLDQGLQFLIQYYNGEERAKGNILERFSAQQFPDLHSELNLSSLELGDSALYFCASSFAGGYTFGSGTRLTVV.

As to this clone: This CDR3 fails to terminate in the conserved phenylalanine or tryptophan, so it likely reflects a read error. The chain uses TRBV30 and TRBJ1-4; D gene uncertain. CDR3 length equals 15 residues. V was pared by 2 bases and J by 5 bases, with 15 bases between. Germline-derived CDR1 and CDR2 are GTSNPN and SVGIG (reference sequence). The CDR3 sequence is CAWSPRTFGNEKLFL. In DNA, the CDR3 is TGTGCCTGGAGTCCCCGGACCTTCGGGAATGAAAAACTGTTTCTT.

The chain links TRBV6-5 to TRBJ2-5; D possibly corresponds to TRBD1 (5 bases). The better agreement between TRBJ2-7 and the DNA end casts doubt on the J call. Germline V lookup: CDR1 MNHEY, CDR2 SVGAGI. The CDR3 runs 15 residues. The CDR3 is CASSLVQGGSYEQYF. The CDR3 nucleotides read TGTGCCAGCAGTCTTGTCCAGGGTGGTTCCTACGAGCAGTACTTC.

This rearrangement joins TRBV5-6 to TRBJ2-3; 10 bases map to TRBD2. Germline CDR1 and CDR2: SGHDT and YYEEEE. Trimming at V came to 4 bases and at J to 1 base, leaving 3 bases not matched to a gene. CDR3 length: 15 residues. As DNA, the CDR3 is TGTGCCAGCAGCATGGGGACTAGCGGCACAGATACGCAGTATTTT. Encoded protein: CASSMGTSGTDTQYF. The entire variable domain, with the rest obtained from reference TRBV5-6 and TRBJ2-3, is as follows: DAGVTQSPTHLIKTRGQQVTLRCSPKSGHDTVSWYQQALGQGPQFIFQYYEEEERQRGNFPDRFSGHQFPNYSSELNVNALLLGDSALYLCASSMGTSGTDTQYFGPGTRLTVL.

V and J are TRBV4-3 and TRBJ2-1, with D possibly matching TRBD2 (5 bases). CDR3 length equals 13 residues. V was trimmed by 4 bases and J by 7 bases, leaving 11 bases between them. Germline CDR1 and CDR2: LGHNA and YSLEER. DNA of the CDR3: TGCGCCAGCAGCCCCCCCCCGGGGAATGAGCAGTTCTTC. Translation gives CASSPPPGNEQFF.

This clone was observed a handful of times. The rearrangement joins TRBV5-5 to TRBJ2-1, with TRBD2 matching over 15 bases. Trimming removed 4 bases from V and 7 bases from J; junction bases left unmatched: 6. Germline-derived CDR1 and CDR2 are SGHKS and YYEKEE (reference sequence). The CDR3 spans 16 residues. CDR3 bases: TGTGCCAGCAGCCACGGGACTAGCGGGAGGAGGAATGAGCAGTTCTTC. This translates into CASSHGTSGRRNEQFF.

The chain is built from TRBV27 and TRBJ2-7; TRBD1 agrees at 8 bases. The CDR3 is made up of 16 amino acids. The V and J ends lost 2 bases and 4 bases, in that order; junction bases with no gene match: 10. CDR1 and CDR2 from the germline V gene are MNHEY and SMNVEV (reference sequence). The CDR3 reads CASSLSRAGGWYEQYF. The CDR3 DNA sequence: TGTGCCAGCAGTTTAAGTCGGGCAGGGGGCTGGTACGAGCAGTACTTC.

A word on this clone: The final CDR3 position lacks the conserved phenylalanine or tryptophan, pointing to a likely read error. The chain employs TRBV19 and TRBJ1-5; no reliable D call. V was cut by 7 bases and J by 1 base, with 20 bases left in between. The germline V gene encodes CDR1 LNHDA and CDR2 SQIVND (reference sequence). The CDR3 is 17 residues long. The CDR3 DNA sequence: TGTGCCAGTACCCCACCCCCCCGCCCGGGGAGCAATCAGCCCCAGCATCTT. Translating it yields CASTPPPRPGSNQPQHL.

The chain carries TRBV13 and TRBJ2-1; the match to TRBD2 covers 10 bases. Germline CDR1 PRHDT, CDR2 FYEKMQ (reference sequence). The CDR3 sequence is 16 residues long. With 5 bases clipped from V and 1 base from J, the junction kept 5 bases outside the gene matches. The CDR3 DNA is TGTGCCAGCAGCCCTAAACTAGCGGGATCCTACAATGAGCAGTTCTTC. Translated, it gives CASSPKLAGSYNEQFF.

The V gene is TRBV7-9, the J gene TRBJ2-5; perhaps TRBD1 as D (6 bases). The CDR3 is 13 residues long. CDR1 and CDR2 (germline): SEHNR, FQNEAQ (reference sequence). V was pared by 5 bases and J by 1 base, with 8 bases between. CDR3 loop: CASSRGGQETQYF. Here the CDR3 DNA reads TGTGCCAGCAGCCGAGGGGGCCAAGAGACCCAGTACTTC.

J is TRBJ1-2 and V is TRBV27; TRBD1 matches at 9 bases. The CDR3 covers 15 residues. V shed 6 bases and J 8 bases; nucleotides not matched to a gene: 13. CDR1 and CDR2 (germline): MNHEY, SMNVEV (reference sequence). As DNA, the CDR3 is TGTGCCAGCAGCTCCACAACAGGGGGCAGAAGGGGCTACACCTTC. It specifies CASSSTTGGRRGYTF.

The CDR3 here is CASSSFGYNEQFF. As DNA, the CDR3 is TGTGCCAGCAGCTCCTTCGGGTACAATGAGCAGTTCTTC. This chain uses TRBV11-1 with TRBJ2-1; no definite D call. V lost 4 bases and J 4 bases, leaving 8 bases between the germline ends. The V gene's germline CDR1 is SGHAT and CDR2 FQDESV (reference sequence). This CDR3 is 13 amino acids long.